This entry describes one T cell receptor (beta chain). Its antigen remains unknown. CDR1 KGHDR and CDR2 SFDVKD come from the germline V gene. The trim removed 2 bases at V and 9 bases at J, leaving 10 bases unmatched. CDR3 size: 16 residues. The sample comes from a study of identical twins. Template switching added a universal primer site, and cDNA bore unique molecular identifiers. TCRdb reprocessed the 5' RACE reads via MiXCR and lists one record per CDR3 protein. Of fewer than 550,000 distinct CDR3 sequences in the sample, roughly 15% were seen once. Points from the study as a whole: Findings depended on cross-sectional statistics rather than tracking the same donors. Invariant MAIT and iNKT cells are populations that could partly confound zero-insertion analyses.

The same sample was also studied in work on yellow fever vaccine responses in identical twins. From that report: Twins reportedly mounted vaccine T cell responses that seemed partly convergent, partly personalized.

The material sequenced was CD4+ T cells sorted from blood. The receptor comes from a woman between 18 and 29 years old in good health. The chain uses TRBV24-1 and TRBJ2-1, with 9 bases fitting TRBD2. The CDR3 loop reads CATSDYSLAGRGEQFF. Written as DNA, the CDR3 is TGTGCCACCAGTGATTATAGTCTAGCGGGGCGGGGTGAGCAGTTCTTC.